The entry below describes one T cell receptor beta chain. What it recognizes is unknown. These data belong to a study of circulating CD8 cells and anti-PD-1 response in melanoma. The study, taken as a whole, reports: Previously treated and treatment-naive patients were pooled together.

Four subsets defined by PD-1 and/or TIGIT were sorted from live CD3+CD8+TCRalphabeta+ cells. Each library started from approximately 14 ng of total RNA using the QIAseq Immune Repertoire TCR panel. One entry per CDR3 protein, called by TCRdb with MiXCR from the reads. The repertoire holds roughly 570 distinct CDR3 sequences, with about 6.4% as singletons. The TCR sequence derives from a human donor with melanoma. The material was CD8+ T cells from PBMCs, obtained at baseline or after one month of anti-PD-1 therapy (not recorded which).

The DNA of the CDR3 is TGTGCCACCCGCGGGGATGGAAAGGAGACCCAGTACTTC. Amino acid sequence: CATRGDGKETQYF. This chain links TRBV24-1 with TRBJ2-5, with TRBD2 as a possible D gene (6 bases). The germline gives CDR1 KGHDR, CDR2 SFDVKD. Between the trimmed V and J ends, which lost 9 bases and 5 bases, there was a span of 15 bases. The CDR3 totals 13 residues.